This section outlines one T cell receptor (beta chain) sequence together with its context. Its antigen is still unknown. The data stem from a study of CXCR3-negative and CXCR3-positive naive CD8 T cells. Notes on the study in general: In CXCR3-positive naive cells, the TRB CDR3s were more hydrophobic than in CXCR3-negative naive cells.

This CDR3 is built from 13 residues. Per germline, CDR1 SGHTA and CDR2 FQGTGA. The TRB libraries of cDNA were built by UMI-labeled 5' RACE. Using the 5' RACE reads, TCRdb records one entry per CDR3 protein without DNA. This table holds about 84,000 distinct CDR3 sequences. The chain is built from TRBV7-3 and TRBJ2-1. The sequencing input was naive CXCR3+ CD8+ T cells from blood. The subset here: CD45RO-CCR7+CD27+CD95- naive CD8+ T cells expressing CXCR3 (TNR3+). The clonotype comes from a human donor in good health. Some clones in this sample may be carry-over from other donors' samples. CDR3 sequence reads: CASSLLGYNEQFF.